This is a list of T cell receptor beta chains from one sample in a study of CD8+ T cells in alopecia areata. Some clones are missing from TCRdb's copy, which holds only in-frame ones; the method was immunoSEQ multiplex PCR. The sample consists of hundreds of thousands of clones, around two fifths of them appearing once. The material was CD4+ T cells sorted from blood, obtained at approximately week 30, from a patient treated with tofacitinib. Every receptor here comes from a human donor with alopecia areata. The CDR3 runs from the conserved cysteine through the conserved F or W. Each record gives: clone size, J gene, D gene, V gene, CDR3 DNA, CDR3 protein. D genes are given only for firm matches. Only some rows state a clone size, as once, few, many or a class for expanded clones.

once | TRBJ1-5 | - | TRBV19 | TGTGCCAGTACCCCTTCGGGGCTGGGACAGCCCCAGCATTTT | CASTPSGLGQPQHF
few | TRBJ2-1 | - | TRBV29-1 | TGCAGCGTCGAAATACGATACAATGAGCAGTTCTTC | CSVEIRYNEQFF
- | TRBJ2-3 | - | TRBV7-3 | TGTGCCAGCAGCGGACCAGATACGCAGTATTTT | CASSGPDTQYF
- | TRBJ1-1 | TRBD1 | TRBV29-1 | TGCAGCGTTGTGGAACAGGGGGCTGGGACTGAAGCTTTCTTT | CSVVEQGAGTEAFF
- | TRBJ2-3 | - | TRBV15 | TGTGCCACCAGCAGACAACGACAGGCAGCAGATACGCAGTATTTT | CATSRQRQAADTQYF
- | TRBJ2-7 | - | TRBV5-6 | TGTGCCAGCAGCCTGAGGAACTACGAGCAGTACTTC | CASSLRNYEQYF
few | TRBJ1-4 | - | TRBV30 | TGTGCCTGGAGTTCCCCAGCCGCTGAAAAACTGTTTTTT | CAWSSPAAEKLFF
- | TRBJ1-1 | TRBD1 | TRBV2 | TGTGCCAGCAGACCCACAGGGGACACTGAAGCTTTCTTT | CASRPTGDTEAFF
- | TRBJ2-3 | - | TRBV11-2 | TGTGCCAGCAGCTTTCAGGGTACAGATACGCAGTATTTT | CASSFQGTDTQYF
- | TRBJ1-1 | TRBD1 | TRBV29-1 | TGCAGCGTTGAAGGAATAGGGGGCGCCGGGATGAACACTGAAGCTTTCTTT | CSVEGIGGAGMNTEAFF
- | TRBJ1-1 | - | TRBV5-6 | TGTGCCAGCAGCTTGCCCCCCGGCGGCTACACTGAAGCTTTCTTT | CASSLPPGGYTEAFF
few | TRBJ1-2 | - | TRBV29-1 | TGCAGCGTTGAACCGTCTCGAGCCTCTGGCTACACCTTC | CSVEPSRASGYTF
few | TRBJ2-1 | - | TRBV18 | TGTGCCAGCTCACCGACGCCGGGTACCTCCTACAATGAGCAGTTCTTC | CASSPTPGTSYNEQFF
- | TRBJ2-6 | - | TRBV27 | TGTGCCAGCAGTTTATTCCCCGCAGGGGCCAACGTCCTGACTTTC | CASSLFPAGANVLTF
few | TRBJ2-6 | - | TRBV6-6 | TGTGCCAGCAGTTACTCTGGGGCCAACGTCCTGACTTTC | CASSYSGANVLTF
- | TRBJ1-1 | - | TRBV15 | TGTGCCACCAGCAGAGTAAGGGATAGTGGAGCTTTCTTT | CATSRVRDSGAFF
- | TRBJ2-5 | - | TRBV6-5 | TGTGCCAGCAGTTACCCCCACAGGGAGCCAGGGGAGACCCAGTACTTC | CASSYPHREPGETQYF
- | TRBJ1-1 | - | TRBV29-1 | TGCAGCGTTGAAAGTGAGACAGCCGAAGCTTTCTTT | CSVESETAEAFF
- | TRBJ2-6 | - | TRBV4-1 | TGCGCCAGCAGCCAGGACCGGATTGGCTCTGGGGCCAACGTCCTGACTTTC | CASSQDRIGSGANVLTF
many | TRBJ1-5 | - | TRBV18 | TGTGCCAGCTCACCACGTCGCGGAGATCAGCCCCAGCATTTT | CASSPRRGDQPQHF
once | TRBJ1-2 | - | TRBV27 | TGTGCCAGCAGGGAGGACGGCTCTAACTATGGCTACACCTTC | CASREDGSNYGYTF
- | TRBJ1-1 | TRBD1 | TRBV6-1 | TGTGCCAGCAGTGAACGGACAGGGCACACTGAAGCTTTCTTT | CASSERTGHTEAFF
- | TRBJ2-7 | TRBD1 | TRBV25-1 | TGTGCCAGCAGTGGACAGGGTTACGAGCAGTACTTC | CASSGQGYEQYF
- | TRBJ2-5 | - | TRBV6-1 | TGTGCCAGCAGTGAACATCACAGGGCCCAAGAGACCCAGTACTTC | CASSEHHRAQETQYF
few | TRBJ2-5 | - | TRBV9 | TGTGCCAGCAGCTTAGAGGACCAAGAGACCCAGTACTTC | CASSLEDQETQYF
- | TRBJ2-7 | TRBD1 | TRBV14 | TGTGCCAGCAGCAGACAGGGGCTCGAGCAGTACTTC | CASSRQGLEQYF
- | TRBJ1-6 | - | TRBV6-5 | TGTGCCAGCAGTCTTGACAGCACGTATAATTCACCCCTCCACTTT | CASSLDSTYNSPLHF
- | TRBJ2-3 | - | TRBV29-1 | TGCAGCGGGAAGACAGGTTCCACAGATACGCAGTATTTT | CSGKTGSTDTQYF
few | TRBJ2-3 | TRBD2 | TRBV7-3 | TGTGCCAGCAGCCTCGGCGCGGGGAGCGGGGGAACGCAGTATTTT | CASSLGAGSGGTQYF
- | TRBJ2-7 | - | TRBV6-6 | TGTGCCAGCAGTTATTCGACAACTTCCTACGAGCAGTACTTC | CASSYSTTSYEQYF
- | TRBJ2-1 | - | TRBV18 | TGTGCCAGCTCACCTGCCTCCCTGAGCTCCTACAATGAGCAGTTCTTC | CASSPASLSSYNEQFF
few | TRBJ2-5 | - | TRBV5-6 | TGTGCCAGCAGCCCCATGGGGGCGGGAGAGACCCAGTACTTC | CASSPMGAGETQYF
- | TRBJ1-1 | TRBD1 | TRBV18 | TGTGCCAGCTCACCTGACAGGGGACGGACTGAAGCTTTCTTT | CASSPDRGRTEAFF
- | TRBJ2-2 | - | TRBV11-2 | TGTGCCAGCAGCCCATATAGAGGGGAGCTGTTTTTT | CASSPYRGELFF
- | TRBJ1-1 | - | TRBV5-1 | TGCGCCAGCAGCTTGGGCCTCTTTAGGGGTTATGAAGCTTTCTTT | CASSLGLFRGYEAFF
- | TRBJ1-2 | - | TRBV29-1 | TGCAGCGTTCTGGGTCCCGGGGGCTACACCTTC | CSVLGPGGYTF
- | TRBJ1-1 | TRBD1 | TRBV7-9 | TGTGCCAGCAGCTTACTCTACAGGGGGAGGACTGAAGCTTTCTTT | CASSLLYRGRTEAFF
- | TRBJ2-3 | - | TRBV4-2 | TGTGCCAGCAGCCAAGGCCAAGGAGCGACAGATACGCAGTATTTT | CASSQGQGATDTQYF
- | TRBJ1-2 | - | TRBV5-1 | TGCGCCAGCAGCCGTGGGGACATCGACTATGGCTACACCTTC | CASSRGDIDYGYTF
few | TRBJ2-3 | TRBD2 | TRBV7-9 | TGTGCCAGCAGCTCCAACCTTCTAGCGGGTGGGGTGAATACGCAGTATTTT | CASSSNLLAGGVNTQYF
- | TRBJ1-2 | TRBD1 | TRBV27 | TGTGCCAGCAGTCCCTGGGGACAGGATGGCTATGGCTACACCTTC | CASSPWGQDGYGYTF
few | TRBJ2-3 | - | TRBV5-1 | TGCGCCAGCAGCTTGGGACTCCCTGGGGGAGAGGGTACGCAGTATTTT | CASSLGLPGGEGTQYF
few | TRBJ2-2 | TRBD1 | TRBV5-5 | TGTGCCAGCAGCACCGGACAGGGGCCCACCGGGGAGCTGTTTTTT | CASSTGQGPTGELFF
many | TRBJ2-1 | - | TRBV9 | TGTGCCAGCAGCGTAGGGGGGTTCTACAATGAGCAGTTCTTC | CASSVGGFYNEQFF
many | TRBJ2-3 | - | TRBV2 | TGTGCCAGCAGCCTCGCGGGGGCAAGCACAGATACGCAGTATTTT | CASSLAGASTDTQYF
once | TRBJ1-2 | TRBD1 | TRBV10-1 | TGCGCCAGCAGCCCGGGACAGCACTATCACTCGAAGAAGGGCTACACCTTC | CASSPGQHYHSKKGYTF
- | TRBJ1-2 | TRBD1 | TRBV15 | TGTGCCACCAGCAGGGACAGGGCAGCTAACTATGGCTACACCTTC | CATSRDRAANYGYTF
- | TRBJ2-1 | TRBD1 | TRBV29-1 | TGCAGCGTCGGGGGACAGGGGAATGAGCAGTTCTTC | CSVGGQGNEQFF
many | TRBJ2-7 | TRBD1 | TRBV7-3 | TGTGCCAGCAGCTCGGGACAGGGTCACGGCGAGCAGTACTTC | CASSSGQGHGEQYF
- | TRBJ2-7 | - | TRBV5-1 | TGCGCCAGCAGCATAAGACAGGAGAGGTACTTC | CASSIRQERYF
few | TRBJ1-2 | - | TRBV6-5 | TGTGCCAGCAGTGACAGGACAAACTATGGCTACACCTTC | CASSDRTNYGYTF
- | TRBJ1-4 | - | TRBV30 | TGTGCCTGGAGTCCTCCGAATGAAAAACTGTTTTTT | CAWSPPNEKLFF
few | TRBJ2-7 | TRBD1 | TRBV7-9 | TGTGCCAGCAGCTTTTACAGGGGCGAGCAGTACTTC | CASSFYRGEQYF
- | TRBJ1-1 | TRBD1 | TRBV30 | TGTGCCTGGAGTAAGGGGGACAGAAGCGTGAACACTGAAGCTTTCTTT | CAWSKGDRSVNTEAFF
many | TRBJ2-6 | TRBD2 | TRBV5-4 | TGTGCCAGCAGCTTGGCCGGGGGGGCCCACGGGGCCAACGTCCTGACTTTC | CASSLAGGAHGANVLTF
- | TRBJ1-4 | - | TRBV4-1 | TGCGCCAGCAGCCAAGTCGCGGCAAAACTGTTTTTT | CASSQVAAKLFF
many | TRBJ1-1 | - | TRBV5-4 | TGTGCCAGCAGCTTTATGGGGGCTAGAGCTTTCTTT | CASSFMGARAFF
few | TRBJ2-1 | - | TRBV9 | TGTGCCAGCAGCGCACCTAGTAGCAATGAGCAGTTCTTC | CASSAPSSNEQFF
- | TRBJ1-2 | TRBD1 | TRBV6-5 | TGTGCCAGCAGTCCAGGGACAGGCCGTGGCTACACCTTC | CASSPGTGRGYTF
few | TRBJ2-2 | TRBD2 | TRBV25-1 | TGTGCCAGCAGTGAATTCACCCGGACTAGCGAGGACACCGGGGAGCTGTTTTTT | CASSEFTRTSEDTGELFF